Listed here are 11 T cell receptor beta chains from one sample, sequenced in a study of blood T cell repertoires in COVID-19. Sequencing used immunoSEQ multiplex PCR; TCRdb keeps in-frame clones, though not all of them. The data show hundreds of thousands of clones, 92% seen once. Material for sequencing was peripheral blood. The receptors derive from a man aged 55 to 70 with COVID-19, enrolled during active disease.

This sequence joins TRBV5-1 and TRBJ2-3; weak D call: TRBD1 (5 bases). This CDR3 is 17 amino acids long. Germline CDR1 and CDR2: SGHRS and YFSETQ. Trimming cost V 0 bases and J 1 base, with 15 bases left between them. This CDR3 is CASSLGGRSPGTDTQYF. The DNA for the CDR3 is TGCGCCAGCAGCTTGGGGGGCAGATCCCCTGGCACAGATACGCAGTATTTT.

J is TRBJ2-7 and V is TRBV7-2; 9 bases are shared with TRBD2. Trimming removed 7 bases from V and 7 bases from J; junction bases left unmatched: 11. The CDR3 contains 14 residues. CDR1 is SGHTA, CDR2 FQGNSA, per germline. In DNA form, the CDR3 reads TGTGCCAGCACCCCGGGACTAGCTACTAAGGAGCAGTACTTC. It is translated as CASTPGLATKEQYF.

To note about this clone: Different DNA sequences within this sample yield the same CDR3. The genes are TRBV7-2 and TRBJ2-1, with D possibly TRBD2 on 6 matching bases. Per the germline V gene, CDR1 is SGHTA and CDR2 is FQGNSA. This CDR3 comprises 14 residues. V lost 1 base to trimming and J lost 7 bases, with 11 bases between them. The CDR3 region has the DNA TGTGCCAGCAGCTTAGTGACTAGTAGTAATGAGCAGTTCTTC. Amino acids: CASSLVTSSNEQFF.

The J gene is TRBJ2-4, the V gene TRBV27; tentative D call: TRBD1 (6 bases). V shed 6 bases and J shed 6 bases, with 15 bases lying between them. The germline gives CDR1 MNHEY, CDR2 SMNVEV (reference sequence). The CDR3 length is 14 residues. CDR3 bases: TGTGCCAGCAGCCCGGTGGGCAGGGGAAACATTCAGTACTTC. The encoded protein is CASSPVGRGNIQYF.

The V call is TRBV27, the J call TRBJ2-6, with 9 bases aligning to TRBD1. The CDR3 totals 20 residues. The germline gives CDR1 MNHEY, CDR2 SMNVEV (reference sequence). Trimming took 2 bases from V and 1 from J; bases not matched to a gene: 12. The CDR3 region is CASSLTSTGTGSSGANVLTF. CDR3 nucleotides: TGTGCCAGCAGTTTAACTAGTACCGGGACAGGGAGTTCTGGGGCCAACGTCCTGACTTTC.

The chain uses TRBV11-1 and TRBJ1-6; D is ambiguous. The CDR3 is 12 amino acids. The germline V gene has CDR1 SGHAT and CDR2 FQDESV (reference sequence). V was cut by 4 bases and J by 7 bases, with 5 bases left in between. CDR3 protein: CASSSRNSPLHF. The CDR3 coding sequence is TGTGCCAGCAGCTCACGGAATTCACCCCTCCACTTT. The full variable domain, with the rest looked up from reference TRBV11-1 and TRBJ1-6, is EAEVAQSPRYKITEKSQAVAFWCDPISGHATLYWYRQILGQGPELLVQFQDESVVDDSQLPKDRFSAERLKGVDSTLKIQPAELGDSAMYLCASSSRNSPLHFGNGTRLTVT.

The V call is TRBV5-1, the J call TRBJ1-2; D possibly corresponds to TRBD1 (5 bases). The CDR3 runs 18 residues. The V end lost 1 base, the J end lost 0 bases, and 19 bases lay between the germline ends. In germline, CDR1 is SGHRS, CDR2 YFSETQ. CDR3 nucleotides: TGCGCCAGCAGCTTGTTTACCTATACCCGGGGGGCTAACTATGGCTACACCTTC. The encoded protein is CASSLFTYTRGANYGYTF.

V gene TRBV4-2 combines with J gene TRBJ2-7, with TRBD1 matching 9 bases. The CDR3 contains 16 residues. With V trimmed by 0 bases and J by 0 bases, 3 bases remained unmatched. Germline CDR1 and CDR2: LGHNA and YNFKEQ. CDR3 amino acids: CASSQEGDRASYEQYF. The CDR3 DNA follows: TGTGCCAGCAGCCAAGAGGGGGACAGGGCCTCCTACGAGCAGTACTTC.

This chain connects TRBV5-4 to TRBJ1-1; 7 bases are a match to TRBD1. The CDR3 covers 16 residues. In germline, CDR1 is SGHNT, CDR2 YYREEE (reference sequence). The V segment lost 0 bases and the J segment 1 base; nucleotides outside the gene matches: 6. CDR3 amino acids: CASSLATGTANTEAFF. Written as DNA, the CDR3 is TGTGCCAGCAGCTTGGCCACCGGGACAGCGAACACTGAAGCTTTCTTT. Together with reference TRBV5-4 and TRBJ1-1, the CDR3 gives the full variable domain: ETGVTQSPTHLIKTRGQQVTLRCSSQSGHNTVSWYQQALGQGPQFIFQYYREEENGRGNFPPRFSGLQFPNYSSELNVNALELDDSALYLCASSLATGTANTEAFFGQGTRLTVV.

The V call is TRBV7-2, the J call TRBJ2-4; 12 bases are a match to TRBD2. Germline CDR1 is SGHTA and CDR2 is FQGNSA. Trimming cost V 5 bases and J 5 bases; bases outside gene matches: 7. The CDR3 sequence is 16 residues long. The CDR3 DNA reads as TGTGCCAGCAGCACTTCGACTAGCGGGGGTCAAAACATTCAGTACTTC. Protein sequence: CASSTSTSGGQNIQYF.

The CDR3 DNA reads as TGTGCCAGCAGTGAAACGGCGACAGGGGGGAAGACCCAGTACTTC. Translated, it gives CASSETATGGKTQYF. V gene TRBV6-1 combines with J gene TRBJ2-5; TRBD1 matches at 9 bases. The CDR3 loop spans 15 amino acids. Germline loops: CDR1 MNHNS, CDR2 SASEGT. V was clipped by 2 bases and J by 6 bases; unmatched bases: 7.